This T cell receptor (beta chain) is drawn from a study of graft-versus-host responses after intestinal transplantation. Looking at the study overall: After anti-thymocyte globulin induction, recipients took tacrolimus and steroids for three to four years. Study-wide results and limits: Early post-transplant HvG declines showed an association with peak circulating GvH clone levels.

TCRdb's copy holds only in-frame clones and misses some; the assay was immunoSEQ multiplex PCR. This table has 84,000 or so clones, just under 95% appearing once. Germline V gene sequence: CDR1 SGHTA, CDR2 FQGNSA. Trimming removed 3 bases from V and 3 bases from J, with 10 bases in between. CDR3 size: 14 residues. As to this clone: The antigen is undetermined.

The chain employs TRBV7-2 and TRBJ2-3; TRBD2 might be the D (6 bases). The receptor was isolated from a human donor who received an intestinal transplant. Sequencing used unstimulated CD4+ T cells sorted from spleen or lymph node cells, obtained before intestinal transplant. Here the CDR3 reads CASSFVRETDTQYF. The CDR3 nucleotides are TGTGCCAGCAGCTTCGTACGGGAGACAGATACGCAGTATTTT.